This entry features one T cell receptor (beta chain) sequence. Its antigen is currently unknown. Genes and germline are mouse. The CDR3 end is not reached by the read, which stops 1 residue before it; the germline J gene fills it in. The V and J ends lost 8 bases and 4 bases, in that order; junction bases with no gene match: 2. The length of the CDR3 is 14 residues. Per the germline V gene, CDR1 is SGHSA and CDR2 is FRNQAP. The sample belongs to a study of tissue T cells after allogeneic stem cell transplantation. Findings and limits, study-wide: Anatomically similar tissues had similar TCR repertoires within each patient.

Sequencing of TCRbeta CDR3 at survey depth gave sequences and template counts. Generated by immunoSEQ multiplex PCR, the TCRdb table keeps only in-frame clones and is missing some. The sample has over 40,000 clones, approximately 70% seen once. This TCR was sampled from a pool of C57BL/6 mice in good health. Material: sorted cells pooled from one or two spleens. V is TRBV16 and J is TRBJ2-2, with 12 bases fitting TRBD1. The CDR3 reads CASEGQGATGQLYF. The covered CDR3 bases are TGTGCAAGCGAGGGACAGGGGGCCACCGGGCAGCTCTAC.